This T cell receptor (beta chain) was identified during a study of cytomegalovirus exposure and HLA in healthy donors. The PCR made use of 60 Vbeta and 13 Jbeta primers. This table comes from immunoSEQ multiplex PCR, and its TCRdb copy is limited to in-frame clones, with some not included. The sample lists about 110,000 clones, over 60% occurring once. The V and J ends lost 2 bases and 3 bases respectively, with 10 bases between them. CDR1 GTSNPN and CDR2 SVGIG come from the germline V gene (reference sequence). CDR3 length: 13 residues. This sequence joins TRBV30 and TRBJ1-1; no firm D call. The TCR originated in a male donor in good health and CMV-seronegative. Sequencing used PBMCs. For the CDR3, the DNA is TGTGCCTGGAGTAGGGAGGCGGACACTGAAGCTTTCTTT. This gives the protein CAWSREADTEAFF.